The text below deals with one T cell receptor (beta chain). The antigen is undetermined. This CDR3 is 15 amino acids long. The V gene lost 7 bases and the J gene lost 6 bases, with 21 bases spanning the gap. Germline V gene lookup returns CDR1 MDHEN and CDR2 SYDVKM. The data belong to a study of cytomegalovirus exposure and HLA in healthy donors. Study-level points and caveats: Because they were indistinguishable, some V segments, including TRBV6-2 and TRBV6-3, were excluded. DRB1 had the most TCR associations and HLA-C the fewest, a later analysis found, with rates varying by HLA locus. In a later analysis, TCR beta V- and J-gene trimming showed a link to a missense DCLRE1C variant.

It was with 60 Vbeta and 13 Jbeta primers that the PCR ran. Data came from immunoSEQ multiplex PCR; TCRdb stores just in-frame clones and leaves some out. The sample lists roughly 100,000 clones, under 85% occurring once. Donors sampled were nominally healthy, though unrecorded immune exposures were likely. The sequence derives from a man between 18 and 35 years old in good health and CMV-seronegative. The V call is TRBV28, the J call TRBJ1-1; D remains unclear. Sample: PBMCs. The DNA for the CDR3 is TGTGCCAGCACGTCGGCCCTCGCGGGCCCCTCTGAAGCTTTCTTT. Amino acid sequence: CASTSALAGPSEAFF. Filled out from reference TRBV28 and TRBJ1-1, the complete variable domain reads DVKVTQSSRYLVKRTGEKVFLECVQDMDHENMFWYRQDPGLGLRLIYFSYDVKMKEKGDIPEGYSVSREKKERFSLILESASTNQTSMYLCASTSALAGPSEAFFGQGTRLTVV.